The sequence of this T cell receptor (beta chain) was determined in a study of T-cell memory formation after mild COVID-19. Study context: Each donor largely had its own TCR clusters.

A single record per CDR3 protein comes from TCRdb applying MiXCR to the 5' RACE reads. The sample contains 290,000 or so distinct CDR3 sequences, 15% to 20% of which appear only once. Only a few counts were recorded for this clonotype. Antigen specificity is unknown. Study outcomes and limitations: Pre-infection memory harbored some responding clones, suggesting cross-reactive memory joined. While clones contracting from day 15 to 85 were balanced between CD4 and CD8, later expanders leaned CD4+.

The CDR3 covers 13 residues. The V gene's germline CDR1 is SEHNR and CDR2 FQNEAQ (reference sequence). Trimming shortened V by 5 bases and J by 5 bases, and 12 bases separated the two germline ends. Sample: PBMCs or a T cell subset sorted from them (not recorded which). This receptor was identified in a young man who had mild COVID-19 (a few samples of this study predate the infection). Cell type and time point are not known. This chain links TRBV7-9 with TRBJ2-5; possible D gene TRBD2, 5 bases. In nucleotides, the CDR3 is TGTGCCAGCAGCAAGTGGGGAGCTGAGACCCAGTACTTC. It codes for CASSKWGAETQYF.